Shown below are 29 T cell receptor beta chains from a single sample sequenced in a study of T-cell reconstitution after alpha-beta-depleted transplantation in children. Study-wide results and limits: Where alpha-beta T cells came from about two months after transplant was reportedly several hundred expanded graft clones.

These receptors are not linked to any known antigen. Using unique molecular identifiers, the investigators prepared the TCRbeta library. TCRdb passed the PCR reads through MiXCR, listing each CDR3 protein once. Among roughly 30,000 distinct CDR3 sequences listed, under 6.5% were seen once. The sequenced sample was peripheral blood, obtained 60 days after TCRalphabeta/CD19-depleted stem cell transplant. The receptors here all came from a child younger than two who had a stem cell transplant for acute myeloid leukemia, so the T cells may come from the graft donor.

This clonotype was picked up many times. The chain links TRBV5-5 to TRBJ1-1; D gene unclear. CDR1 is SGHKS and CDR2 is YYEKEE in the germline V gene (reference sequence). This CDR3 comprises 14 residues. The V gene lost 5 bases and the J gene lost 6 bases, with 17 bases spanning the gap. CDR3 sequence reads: CASSTDGSEAEAFF. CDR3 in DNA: TGTGCCAGCAGTACGGACGGGTCCGAAGCTGAAGCTTTCTTT.

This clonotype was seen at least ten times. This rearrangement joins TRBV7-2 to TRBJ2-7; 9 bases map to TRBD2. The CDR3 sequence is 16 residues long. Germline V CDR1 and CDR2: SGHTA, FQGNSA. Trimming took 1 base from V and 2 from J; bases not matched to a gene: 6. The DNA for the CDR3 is TGTGCCAGCAGCTTAGTGGGCGGGAGGGCAACCTACGAGCAGTACTTC. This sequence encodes CASSLVGGRATYEQYF.

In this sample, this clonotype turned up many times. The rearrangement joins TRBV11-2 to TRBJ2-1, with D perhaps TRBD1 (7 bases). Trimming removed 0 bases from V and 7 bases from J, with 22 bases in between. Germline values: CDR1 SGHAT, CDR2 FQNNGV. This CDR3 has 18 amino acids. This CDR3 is CASSLDGGQFSDTNEQFF. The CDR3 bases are TGTGCCAGCAGCTTAGACGGGGGACAGTTTTCTGATACGAATGAGCAGTTCTTC.

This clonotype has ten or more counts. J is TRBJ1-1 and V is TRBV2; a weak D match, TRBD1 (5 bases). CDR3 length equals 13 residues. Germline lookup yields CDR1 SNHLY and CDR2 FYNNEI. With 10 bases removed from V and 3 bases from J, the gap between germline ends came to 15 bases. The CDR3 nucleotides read TGTGCCACCGTGGTAGGGGTCCACACTGAAGCTTTCTTT. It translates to CATVVGVHTEAFF.

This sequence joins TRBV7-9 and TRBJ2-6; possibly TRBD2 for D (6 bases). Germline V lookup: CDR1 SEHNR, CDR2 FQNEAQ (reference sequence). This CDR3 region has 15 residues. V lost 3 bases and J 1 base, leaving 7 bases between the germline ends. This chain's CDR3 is CASSLGTSGANVLTF. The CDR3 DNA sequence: TGTGCCAGCAGCTTGGGGACTTCTGGGGCCAACGTCCTGACTTTC.

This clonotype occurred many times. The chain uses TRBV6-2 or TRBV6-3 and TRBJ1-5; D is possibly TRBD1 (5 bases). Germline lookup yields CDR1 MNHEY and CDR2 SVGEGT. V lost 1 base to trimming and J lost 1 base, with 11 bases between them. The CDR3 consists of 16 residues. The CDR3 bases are TGTGCCAGCAGTTACTTTGGGGCAAGAAGCAATCAGCCCCAGCATTTT. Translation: CASSYFGARSNQPQHF.

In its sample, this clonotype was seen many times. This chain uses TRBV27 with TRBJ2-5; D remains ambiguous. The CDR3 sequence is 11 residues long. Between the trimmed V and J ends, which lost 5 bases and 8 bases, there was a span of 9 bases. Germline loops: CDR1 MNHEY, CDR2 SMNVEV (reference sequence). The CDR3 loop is CASSAWGTQYF. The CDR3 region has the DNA TGTGCCAGCAGTGCCTGGGGTACCCAGTACTTC.

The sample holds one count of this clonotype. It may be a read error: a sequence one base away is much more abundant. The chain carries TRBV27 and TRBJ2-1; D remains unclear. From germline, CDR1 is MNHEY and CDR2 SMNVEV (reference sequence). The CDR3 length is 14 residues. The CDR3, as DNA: TGTGCCAGCTCTCCTGGAACCTCCTACAATGAGCAGCTCTTC. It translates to CASSPGTSYNEQLF.

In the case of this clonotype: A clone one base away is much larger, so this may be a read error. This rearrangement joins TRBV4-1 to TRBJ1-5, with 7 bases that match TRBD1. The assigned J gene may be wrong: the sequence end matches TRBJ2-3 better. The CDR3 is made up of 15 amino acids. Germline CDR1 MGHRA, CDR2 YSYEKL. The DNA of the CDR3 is TGCGCCAGCAGCCAGAACACAGGGGATGGACAGCCCCAGTATTTT. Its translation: CASSQNTGDGQPQYF.

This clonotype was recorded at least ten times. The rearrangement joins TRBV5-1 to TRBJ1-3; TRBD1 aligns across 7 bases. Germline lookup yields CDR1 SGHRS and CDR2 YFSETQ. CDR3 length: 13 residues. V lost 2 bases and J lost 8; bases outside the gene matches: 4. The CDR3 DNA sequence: TGCGCCAGCAGCTTTTACAGGGGAGACACCATATATTTT. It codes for CASSFYRGDTIYF. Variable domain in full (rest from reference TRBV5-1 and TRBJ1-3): KAGVTQTPRYLIKTRGQQVTLSCSPISGHRSVSWYQQTPGQGLQFLFEYFSETQRNKGNFPGRFSGRQFSNSRSEMNVSTLELGDSALYLCASSFYRGDTIYFGEGSWLTVV.

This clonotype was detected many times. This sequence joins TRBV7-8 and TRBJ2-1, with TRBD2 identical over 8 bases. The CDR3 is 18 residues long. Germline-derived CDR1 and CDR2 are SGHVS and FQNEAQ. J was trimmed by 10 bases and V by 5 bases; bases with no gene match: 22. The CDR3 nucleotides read TGTGCCAGCAGCCGAGATCGGACTAGCCTACCCGAACGGCGGGAGCAGTTCTTC. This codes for CASSRDRTSLPERREQFF. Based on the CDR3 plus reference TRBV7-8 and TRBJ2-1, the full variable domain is GAGVSQSPRYKVAKRGQDVALRCDPISGHVSLFWYQQALGQGPEFLTYFQNEAQLDKSGLPSDRFFAERPEGSVSTLKIQRTQQEDSAVYLCASSRDRTSLPERREQFFGPGTRLTVL.

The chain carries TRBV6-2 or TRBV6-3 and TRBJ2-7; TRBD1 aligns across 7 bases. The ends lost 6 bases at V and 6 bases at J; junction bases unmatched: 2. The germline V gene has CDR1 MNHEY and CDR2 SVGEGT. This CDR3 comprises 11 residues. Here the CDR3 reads CASRAGGEQYF. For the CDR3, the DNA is TGTGCCAGCAGAGCAGGGGGCGAGCAGTACTTC.

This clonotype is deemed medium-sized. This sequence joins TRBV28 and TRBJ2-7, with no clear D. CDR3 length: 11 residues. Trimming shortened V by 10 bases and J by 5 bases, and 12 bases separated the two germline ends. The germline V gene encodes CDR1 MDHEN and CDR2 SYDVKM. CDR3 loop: CATRNRNEQYF. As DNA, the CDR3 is TGTGCCACGAGAAACCGGAACGAGCAGTACTTC.

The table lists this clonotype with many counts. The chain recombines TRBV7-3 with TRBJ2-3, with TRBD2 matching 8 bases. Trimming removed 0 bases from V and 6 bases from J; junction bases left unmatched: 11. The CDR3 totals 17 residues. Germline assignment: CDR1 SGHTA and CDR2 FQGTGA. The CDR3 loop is CASSLTLPGGPEDTQYF. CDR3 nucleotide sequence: TGTGCCAGCAGCTTAACGTTGCCGGGAGGGCCGGAGGATACGCAGTATTTT.

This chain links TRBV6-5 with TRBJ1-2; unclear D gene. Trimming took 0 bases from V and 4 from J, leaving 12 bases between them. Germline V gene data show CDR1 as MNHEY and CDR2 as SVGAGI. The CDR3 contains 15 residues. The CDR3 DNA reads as TGTGCCAGCAGTTACTCGAGCCGGAAGGTCTATGGCTACACCTTC. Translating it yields CASSYSSRKVYGYTF.

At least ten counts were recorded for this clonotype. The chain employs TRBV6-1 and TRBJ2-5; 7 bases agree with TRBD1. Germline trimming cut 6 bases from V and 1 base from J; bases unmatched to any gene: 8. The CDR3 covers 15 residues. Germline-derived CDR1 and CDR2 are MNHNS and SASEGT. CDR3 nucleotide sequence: TGTGCCAGCAGACCCAGGGGGAGCGGCCAAGAGACCCAGTACTTC. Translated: CASRPRGSGQETQYF.

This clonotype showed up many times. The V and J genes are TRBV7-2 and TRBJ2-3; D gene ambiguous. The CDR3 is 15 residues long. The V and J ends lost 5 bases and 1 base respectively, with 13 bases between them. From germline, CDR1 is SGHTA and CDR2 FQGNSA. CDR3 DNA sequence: TGTGCCAGCAGCCCAGAGTCCGTACGCACAGATACGCAGTATTTT. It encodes CASSPESVRTDTQYF.

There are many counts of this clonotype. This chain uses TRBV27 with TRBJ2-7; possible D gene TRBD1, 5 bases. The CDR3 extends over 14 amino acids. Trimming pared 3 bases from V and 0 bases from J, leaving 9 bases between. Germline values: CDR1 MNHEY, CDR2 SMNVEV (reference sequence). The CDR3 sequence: CASSLQGLSYEQYF. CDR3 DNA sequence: TGTGCCAGCAGTTTGCAGGGCCTCTCCTACGAGCAGTACTTC.

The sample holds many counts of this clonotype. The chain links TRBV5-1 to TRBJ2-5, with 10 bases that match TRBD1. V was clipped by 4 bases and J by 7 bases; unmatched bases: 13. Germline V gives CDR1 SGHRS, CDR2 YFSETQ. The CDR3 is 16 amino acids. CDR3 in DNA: TGCGCCAGCAGCCCACGACAGGGGGCCTTGATAGGGACCCAGTACTTC. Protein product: CASSPRQGALIGTQYF.

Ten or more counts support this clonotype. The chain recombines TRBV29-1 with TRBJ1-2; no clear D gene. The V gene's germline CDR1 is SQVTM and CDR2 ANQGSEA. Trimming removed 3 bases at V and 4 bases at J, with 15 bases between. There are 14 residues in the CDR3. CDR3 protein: CSVDKTRQLYGYTF. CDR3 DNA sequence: TGCAGCGTTGATAAGACCAGGCAGCTCTATGGCTACACCTTC.

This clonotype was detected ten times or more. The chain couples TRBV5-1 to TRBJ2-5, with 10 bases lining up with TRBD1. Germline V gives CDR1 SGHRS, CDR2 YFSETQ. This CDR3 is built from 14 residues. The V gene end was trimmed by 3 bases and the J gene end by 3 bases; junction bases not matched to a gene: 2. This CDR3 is CASSSTGGEETQYF. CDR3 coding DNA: TGCGCCAGCAGCTCGACAGGGGGCGAAGAGACCCAGTACTTC.

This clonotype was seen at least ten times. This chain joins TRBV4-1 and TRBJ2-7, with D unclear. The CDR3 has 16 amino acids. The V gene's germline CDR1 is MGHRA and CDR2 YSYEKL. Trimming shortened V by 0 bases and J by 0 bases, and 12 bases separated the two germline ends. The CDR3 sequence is CASSQDFGPNSYEQYF. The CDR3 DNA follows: TGCGCCAGCAGCCAAGATTTTGGGCCTAACTCCTACGAGCAGTACTTC.

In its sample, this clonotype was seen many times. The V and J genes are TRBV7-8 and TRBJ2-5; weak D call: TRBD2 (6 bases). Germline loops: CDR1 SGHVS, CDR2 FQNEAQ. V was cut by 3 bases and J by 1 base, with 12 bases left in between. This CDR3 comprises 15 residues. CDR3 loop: CASSLDAGPQETQYF. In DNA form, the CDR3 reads TGTGCCAGCAGCTTGGACGCGGGACCCCAAGAGACCCAGTACTTC.

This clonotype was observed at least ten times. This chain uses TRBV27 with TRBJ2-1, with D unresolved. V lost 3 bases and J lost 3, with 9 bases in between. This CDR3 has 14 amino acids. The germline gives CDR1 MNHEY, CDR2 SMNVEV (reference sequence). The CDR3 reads CASSFGSLYNEQFF. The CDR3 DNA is TGTGCCAGCAGTTTCGGTTCCCTCTACAATGAGCAGTTCTTC.

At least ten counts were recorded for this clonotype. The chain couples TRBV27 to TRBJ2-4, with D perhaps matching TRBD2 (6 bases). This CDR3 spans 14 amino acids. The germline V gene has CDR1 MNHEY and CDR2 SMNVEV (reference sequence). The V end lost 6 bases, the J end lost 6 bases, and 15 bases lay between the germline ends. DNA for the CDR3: TGTGCCAGCAGACGCGGGGCCGTCGGAAACATTCAGTACTTC. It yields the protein CASRRGAVGNIQYF.

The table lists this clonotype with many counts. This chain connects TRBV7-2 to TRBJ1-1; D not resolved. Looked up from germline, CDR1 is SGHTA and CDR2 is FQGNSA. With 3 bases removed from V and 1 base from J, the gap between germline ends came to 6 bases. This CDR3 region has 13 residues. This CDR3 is CASSFSWNTEAFF. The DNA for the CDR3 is TGTGCCAGCAGCTTTTCGTGGAACACTGAAGCTTTCTTT.

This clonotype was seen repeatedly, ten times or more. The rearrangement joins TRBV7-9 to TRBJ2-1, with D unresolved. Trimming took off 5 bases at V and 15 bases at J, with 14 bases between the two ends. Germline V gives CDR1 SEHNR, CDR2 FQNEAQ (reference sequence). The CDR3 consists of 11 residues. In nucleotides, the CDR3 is TGTGCCAGCAGCCAAGGAACTACCCCGTTCTTC. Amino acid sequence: CASSQGTTPFF.

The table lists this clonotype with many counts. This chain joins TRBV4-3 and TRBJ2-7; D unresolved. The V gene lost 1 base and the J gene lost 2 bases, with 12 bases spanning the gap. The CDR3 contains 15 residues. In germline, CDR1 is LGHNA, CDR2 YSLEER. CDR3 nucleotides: TGCGCCAGCAGCCAAGGGGGTCGACTTCCCTACGAGCAGTACTTC. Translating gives CASSQGGRLPYEQYF.

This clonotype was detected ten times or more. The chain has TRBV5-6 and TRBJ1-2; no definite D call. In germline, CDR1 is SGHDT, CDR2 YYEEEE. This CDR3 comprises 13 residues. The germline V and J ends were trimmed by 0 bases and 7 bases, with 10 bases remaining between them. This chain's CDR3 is CASSLAGSRGYTF. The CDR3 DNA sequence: TGTGCCAGCAGCTTGGCAGGATCTCGTGGCTACACCTTC.